These 32 T cell receptor beta chains share one sample of origin, sequenced in a study of T cell clonality in common variable immunodeficiency (dated by TCRdb to about 2015). Here is what the overall study found, with its caveats: CVID TCRbeta sequences were reported to have fewer deletions and N-nucleotide insertions and to lack highly modified clones with 13 or more V deletions.

Which antigens these TCRs recognize remains unknown. Receptors were amplified or captured by the immunoSEQ multiplex PCR assay. TCRdb holds this immuneACCESS table with in-frame rearrangements only. Some clones are missing; in checked studies, unresolved V genes explain under half, and the rest has no known cause. This sample holds about 33,000 clones in total, without any singletons. Of the sample, about 6.7% is held by the ten largest clones. Sequencing used peripheral blood mononuclear cells. The receptors were sampled from a human donor with common variable immunodeficiency.

Turning to this clone: From the germline J gene comes the end of the CDR3, since the read stops 3 residues before it. Other DNA sequences in this specimen translate into the identical CDR3. The rearrangement uses TRBV6-1 and TRBJ1-5; D not certain. The CDR3 contains 13 residues. Germline CDR1 is MNHNS and CDR2 is SASEGT. V lost 1 base and J 5 bases, leaving 6 bases between the germline ends. The covered CDR3 bases are TGTGCCAGCAGTGAAGGGAGGGATCAGCCC. Amino acids: CASSEGRDQP. The full CDR3 sequence reads CASSEGRDQPQHF.

This clone came up a few times. Read coverage stops 3 residues before the CDR3 terminus; the germline J gene supplies the remainder. The chain uses TRBV19 and TRBJ2-1, with 7 bases identical to TRBD1. CDR3 length: 17 amino acids. CDR1 LNHDA and CDR2 SQIVND come from the germline V gene (reference sequence). V lost 7 bases and J lost 2; bases outside the gene matches: 14. Partial CDR3 DNA: TGTGCCAGTAAAAATCCGGGCGGGCAGGGGGCCTACAATGAG. It is translated as CASKNPGGQGAYNE. In full, the CDR3 reads CASKNPGGQGAYNEQFF.

Note on this clone: The CDR3 goes on 3 residues after the read ends, and that part is filled in from the germline J gene. V usage is TRBV18 and J usage is TRBJ2-2, with 10 bases matching TRBD1. The V and J ends lost 3 bases and 5 bases, in that order; junction bases with no gene match: 3. This CDR3 contains 15 residues. CDR1 is KGHSH and CDR2 is LQKENI in the germline V gene. CDR3 DNA (partial): TGTGCCAGCTCACCTTCGGGACAGGGGACCGGGGAG. Amino acid sequence: CASSPSGQGTGE. The entire CDR3 protein reads CASSPSGQGTGELFF.

Regarding this clone: The read ends 3 residues shy of where the CDR3 ends; the end is completed using the germline J gene. The chain employs TRBV18 and TRBJ2-7; no reliable D call. The V gene's germline CDR1 is KGHSH and CDR2 LQKENI. Trimming stripped 5 bases from V and 0 bases from J, with 5 bases between. This CDR3 has 12 residues. CDR3 sequence reads: CASSGLSYEQYF. The sequenced part of the CDR3 DNA is TGTGCCAGCTCAGGCCTCTCCTACGAG.

This clone was seen ten or more times. The read comes to an end 3 residues before the CDR3 does, leaving the germline J gene to fill in the end. This chain connects TRBV2 to TRBJ2-2; 14 nucleotides agree with TRBD2. The germline CDR1 and CDR2 sequences are SNHLY and FYNNEI. V was pared by 3 bases and J by 6 bases, with 6 bases of the junction left unmatched. The CDR3 runs 17 residues. The CDR3 here is CASSDPRLAGGPGELFF. The CDR3 bases that were read are TGTGCCAGCAGTGACCCACGACTAGCGGGGGGGCCCGGGGAG. Using reference TRBV2 and TRBJ2-2 for the parts outside the CDR3, the full variable domain is EPEVTQTPSHQVTQMGQEVILRCVPISNHLYFYWYRQILGQKVEFLVSFYNNEISEKSEIFDDQFSVERPDGSNFTLKIRSTKLEDSAMYFCASSDPRLAGGPGELFFGEGSRLTVL.

This clone came up a few times. The read ends 3 residues shy of where the CDR3 ends; the end is completed using the germline J gene. V and J are TRBV5-1 and TRBJ1-2, with unresolved D. The CDR3 runs to 13 residues. V was cut by 6 bases and J by 3 bases, with 12 bases left in between. Germline CDR1 and CDR2: SGHRS and YFSETQ. The CDR3: CASKSDLDYGYTF. Partial CDR3 DNA: TGCGCCAGCAAGAGTGACCTAGACTATGGC.

There are many counts of this clone. Sequencing ends 3 residues short of the CDR3 end; the germline J gene provides the rest. This rearrangement joins TRBV20-1 to TRBJ2-1; TRBD2 matches at 7 bases. The CDR3 spans 13 residues. After removal of 6 bases from V and 4 bases from J, the junction contained 6 bases not matched to a gene. The germline V gene encodes CDR1 DFQATT and CDR2 SNEGSKA (reference sequence). CDR3 DNA, as far as it was read: TGCAGTGCCACTGAGCGGGGTTACAATGAG. It specifies CSATERGYNE. The whole CDR3 sequence reads CSATERGYNEQFF.

This clone appeared many times. The sequenced fragment ends 3 residues before the CDR3 boundary, so the rest is inferred from the germline J gene. This chain links TRBV10-1 with TRBJ2-2; possible D gene TRBD2, 5 bases. The V end lost 2 bases, the J end lost 6 bases, and 19 bases lay between the germline ends. This CDR3 has 17 residues. CDR1 is WNHNN, CDR2 SYGVQD, per germline (reference sequence). Incomplete CDR3 DNA: TGCGCCAGCAGTGAGAAGGAGCCAGCAAGCGGATCCGGGGAG. Amino acid sequence: CASSEKEPASGSGE. The full CDR3 protein is CASSEKEPASGSGELFF.

This clone appeared many times. The missing CDR3 end, 3 residues past where the read stops, is filled in from the germline J gene. The chain joins TRBV11-2 to TRBJ2-7, with D possibly matching TRBD2 (6 bases). Trimming took 1 base from V and 1 from J, leaving 8 bases between them. CDR1 and CDR2 from the germline V gene are SGHAT and FQNNGV. The CDR3 has 14 residues. The CDR3 DNA, read in part, is TGTGCCAGCAGCTTAGGGGGGGATTCCTACGAG. Its protein product is CASSLGGDSYE. In full, the CDR3 reads CASSLGGDSYEQYF.

This clone has just a few counts. The read terminates 3 residues ahead of where the CDR3 ends, so the germline J gene completes it. V and J are TRBV6-2 or TRBV6-3 and TRBJ2-5; a possible D gene is TRBD2 (6 bases). Trimming removed 10 bases from V and 4 bases from J, with 13 bases in between. Germline lookup yields CDR1 MNHEY and CDR2 SVGEGT. This CDR3 is 12 amino acids long. Partial CDR3 DNA: TGTGCCACCTCTCCTAGCGTAGAGACC. This codes for CATSPSVET. The CDR3, in full, reads CATSPSVETQYF.

There are a few counts of this clone. Sequencing ends 3 residues short of the CDR3 end; the germline J gene provides the rest. The chain is built from TRBV18 and TRBJ2-3; no firm D call. This CDR3 is built from 17 residues. Deletions cut 2 bases from V and 2 bases from J, with 17 bases between. Germline assignment: CDR1 KGHSH and CDR2 LQKENI. The CDR3 bases that were read are TGTGCCAGCTCACCAACCTGGTTAATACTGCTCACAGATACG. As protein: CASSPTWLILLTDT. The entire CDR3 is CASSPTWLILLTDTQYF. The full variable domain, in which reference TRBV18 and TRBJ2-3 provide the parts outside the CDR3, is NAGVMQNPRHLVRRRGQEARLRCSPMKGHSHVYWYRQLPEEGLKFMVYLQKENIIDESGMPKERFSAEFPKEGPSILRIQQVVRGDSAAYFCASSPTWLILLTDTQYFGPGTRLTVL.

Of note for this clone: The missing CDR3 end, 3 residues past where the read stops, is filled in from the germline J gene. This chain connects TRBV18 to TRBJ2-3; TRBD2 might be the D (7 bases). The CDR3 is made up of 17 amino acids. Per germline, CDR1 KGHSH and CDR2 LQKENI. V lost 5 bases and J 1 base, leaving 19 bases between the germline ends. CDR3 sequence: CASSSTGGPVGTDTQYF. The CDR3 bases that were read are TGTGCCAGCTCATCAACCGGGGGGCCCGTAGGCACAGATACG.

Note on this clone: The read halts 3 residues ahead of the CDR3 end, with the missing end drawn from the germline J gene. The chain uses TRBV30 and TRBJ1-3; D gene ambiguous. The germline V gene has CDR1 GTSNPN and CDR2 SVGIG (reference sequence). The V end lost 4 bases, the J end lost 2 bases, and 9 bases lay between the germline ends. The CDR3 has 13 residues. The sequenced part of the CDR3 DNA is TGTGCCTGGACACCCGGGGCTGGAAACACC. Residues: CAWTPGAGNT. The full CDR3 sequence reads CAWTPGAGNTIYF.

This clone was detected many times. The CDR3 is CASSLSSSGGWLNTGELFF. CDR3 DNA, as far as it was read: TGCGCCAGCAGCTTGAGTTCTAGCGGGGGTTGGCTGAACACCGGGGAG. V and J are TRBV5-1 and TRBJ2-2, with 10 nucleotides matching TRBD2. The CDR3 is cut off 3 residues early in the read; its end comes from the germline J gene. The V segment lost 1 base and the J segment 1 base; nucleotides outside the gene matches: 10. Germline assignment: CDR1 SGHRS and CDR2 YFSETQ. The CDR3 runs 19 residues.

This clone counts as medium-sized. The read is 3 residues too short to cover the CDR3 end, so that end is filled in from the germline J gene. This chain uses TRBV5-5 with TRBJ2-1; a possible D gene is TRBD1 (5 bases). Trimming shortened V by 4 bases and J by 3 bases, and 14 bases separated the two germline ends. The V gene's germline CDR1 is SGHKS and CDR2 YYEKEE (reference sequence). The CDR3 has 15 amino acids. The CDR3 DNA, read in part, is TGTGCCAGCAGCCCCAGGGCCCATTACTACAATGAG. Amino acids: CASSPRAHYYNE. The CDR3 in its entirety is CASSPRAHYYNEQFF.

This clone came up many times. With the read ending 3 residues before the CDR3 end, the germline J gene is used to fill in that end. The V gene is TRBV5-1, the J gene TRBJ2-5, with 7 nucleotides matching TRBD1. Per germline, CDR1 SGHRS and CDR2 YFSETQ. Unmatched junction bases numbered 7, after V lost 5 bases and J lost 3 bases. This CDR3 is built from 14 residues. CDR3 DNA (partial): TGCGCCAGCAGTTCGACAGGGCAGGAAGAGACC. It translates to CASSSTGQEET. Given in full, the CDR3 is CASSSTGQEETQYF.

About this clone itself: The read gets to within 3 residues of the CDR3 end, and the germline J gene fills in the rest. This chain connects TRBV2 to TRBJ2-1; TRBD1 might be the D (5 bases). V was cut by 5 bases and J by 4 bases, with 15 bases left in between. CDR1 and CDR2 (germline): SNHLY, FYNNEI. This CDR3 has 15 amino acids. Incomplete CDR3 DNA: TGTGCCAGCAGTCCAGGTGGGGCCACATACAATGAG. As protein: CASSPGGATYNE. The whole CDR3 protein reads CASSPGGATYNEQFF.

In the case of this clone: The read ends 3 residues early relative to the CDR3; the germline J gene fills the gap. The genes are TRBV10-2 and TRBJ2-5; D might be TRBD2 (5 bases). V lost 8 bases, J lost 0 bases, and 7 bases lay in between. The CDR3 has 12 residues. CDR1 and CDR2 (germline): WSHSY, SAAADI. The CDR3 sequence: CASSTNQETQYF. CDR3 DNA, as far as it was read: TGCGCCAGCTCGACTAACCAAGAGACC.

With regard to this clone: The CDR3 is cut off 3 residues early in the read; its end comes from the germline J gene. The J gene is TRBJ1-2, the V gene TRBV29-1, with 12 bases identical to TRBD1. The V segment lost 3 bases and the J segment 4 bases; nucleotides outside the gene matches: 6. The CDR3 length is 15 residues. Germline-derived CDR1 and CDR2 are SQVTM and ANQGSEA. This CDR3 is CSVDGTGGKGYGYTF. The sequenced CDR3 bases are TGCAGCGTTGATGGGACAGGGGGCAAGGGCTATGGC.

This clone has only a few counts. Read data end 3 residues before the CDR3 end; the end is taken from the germline J gene. The V and J genes are TRBV30 and TRBJ1-1, with 8 bases that match TRBD1. Germline loops: CDR1 GTSNPN, CDR2 SVGIG (reference sequence). This CDR3 contains 14 residues. The trim removed 3 bases at V and 4 bases at J, leaving 7 bases unmatched. CDR3 sequence reads: CAWSDTGGSTEAFF. The part of the CDR3 DNA that was read is TGTGCCTGGAGCGACACAGGGGGAAGCACTGAA.

With regard to this clone: The sequenced fragment ends 3 residues before the CDR3 boundary, so the rest is inferred from the germline J gene. The V and J genes are TRBV7-9 and TRBJ1-5; 7 positions agree with TRBD1. Germline loops: CDR1 SEHNR, CDR2 FQNEAQ (reference sequence). J was trimmed by 8 bases and V by 1 base; bases with no gene match: 8. This CDR3 region has 15 residues. CDR3 sequence: CASSLGAGGNEPQHF. The sequenced part of the CDR3 DNA is TGTGCCAGCAGCTTAGGTGCAGGGGGTAATGAGCCC.

As concerns this clone: The CDR3 end lies 3 residues beyond the end of the read and is filled in from the germline J gene. The chain links TRBV19 to TRBJ1-1, with TRBD1 as a possible D gene (5 bases). Trimming stripped 6 bases from V and 2 bases from J, with 13 bases between. Per germline, CDR1 LNHDA and CDR2 SQIVND (reference sequence). The CDR3 covers 14 residues. CDR3 bases read: TGTGCCAGTAGGGGTCAGGGTGGAAACACTGAA. Protein product: CASRGQGGNTE. The CDR3, in full, reads CASRGQGGNTEAFF.

This clone was observed many times. Read coverage stops 3 residues before the CDR3 terminus; the germline J gene supplies the remainder. The V and J genes are TRBV2 and TRBJ2-1; TRBD1 matches at 8 bases. This CDR3 is built from 14 residues. After removal of 6 bases from V and 8 bases from J, the junction contained 9 bases not matched to a gene. Per the germline V gene, CDR1 is SNHLY and CDR2 is FYNNEI. CDR3: CASSPGTGSHEQFF. The sequenced CDR3 bases are TGTGCCAGCAGCCCCGGGACAGGAAGCCATGAG.

The table lists this clone with a few counts. The read ends 3 residues shy of where the CDR3 ends; the end is completed using the germline J gene. The V call is TRBV7-2, the J call TRBJ1-2; 7 bases agree with TRBD1. Germline V lookup: CDR1 SGHTA, CDR2 FQGNSA. This CDR3 is 15 amino acids long. V lost 5 bases, J lost 4 bases, and 10 bases stayed unmatched. Incomplete CDR3 DNA: TGTGCCAGCAGCCCCGCCCGAGGGGGCGCCTATGGC. Translated: CASSPARGGAYG. The whole CDR3 region reads CASSPARGGAYGYTF.

This clone was seen more than once but under ten times. The CDR3 end is not reached by the read, which stops 3 residues before it; the germline J gene fills it in. V usage is TRBV7-9 and J usage is TRBJ1-1; D is perhaps TRBD1 (5 bases). The CDR3 runs to 13 residues. V was pared by 8 bases and J by 0 bases, with 10 bases between. Germline values: CDR1 SEHNR, CDR2 FQNEAQ (reference sequence). The sequenced CDR3 bases are TGTGCCAGCGAGAGGGGATTGAACACTGAA. Protein sequence: CASERGLNTE. The CDR3 as a whole reads CASERGLNTEAFF.

This clone came up many times. The read comes to an end 3 residues before the CDR3 does, leaving the germline J gene to fill in the end. This chain joins TRBV7-2 and TRBJ2-5; perhaps TRBD1 as D (5 bases). Germline lookup yields CDR1 SGHTA and CDR2 FQGNSA. V dropped 3 bases and J dropped 5 bases, with 13 bases sitting between them. The CDR3 totals 14 residues. CDR3 loop: CASSLRIGAETQYF. The sequenced part of the CDR3 DNA is TGTGCCAGCAGCTTGCGGATAGGGGCCGAGACC.

In the case of this clone: The read is 3 residues too short to cover the CDR3 end, so that end is filled in from the germline J gene. V is TRBV10-2 and J is TRBJ2-7; TRBD2 matches at 9 bases. V gave up 0 bases and J gave up 4 bases; unmatched junction bases: 10. Germline V gives CDR1 WSHSY, CDR2 SAAADI. This CDR3 contains 17 residues. The CDR3 spells CASSESGGGGAWYEQYF. The CDR3 DNA, read in part, is TGCGCCAGCAGTGAGTCTGGGGGCGGGGGGGCCTGGTACGAG.

Comments on this clone: The CDR3 extends 3 residues past the end of the read, so its final part is completed from the germline J gene. V is TRBV11-2 and J is TRBJ2-5; D is possibly TRBD2 (5 bases). The V gene's germline CDR1 is SGHAT and CDR2 FQNNGV. Trimming left V 5 bases short and J 2 bases short, with 15 bases between. CDR3 size: 15 residues. Incomplete CDR3 DNA: TGTGCCAGCAGCCCAAGGGTAGCGTTTCAAGAGACC. Amino acids: CASSPRVAFQET. The full-length CDR3 reads as CASSPRVAFQETQYF.

The sample holds a few counts of this clone. With the read ending 3 residues before the CDR3 end, the germline J gene is used to fill in that end. This sequence joins TRBV5-3 and TRBJ2-2, with a possible D match to TRBD1 (5 bases). TRBV5-3 is an open reading frame, and its role is uncertain. The CDR3 extends over 13 amino acids. V was cut by 4 bases and J by 6 bases, with 10 bases left in between. The CDR3 loop reads CARSIRGAGELFF. The CDR3 bases that were read are TGTGCCAGAAGCATAAGGGGCGCCGGGGAG.

This clone showed up many times. The CDR3 end falls 3 residues outside the read, so it is completed with the germline J gene. V usage is TRBV2 and J usage is TRBJ2-3, with TRBD1 as a possible D gene (6 bases). Germline loops: CDR1 SNHLY, CDR2 FYNNEI. The V and J ends lost 7 bases and 5 bases respectively, with 16 bases between them. There are 14 residues in the CDR3. The covered CDR3 bases are TGTGCCAGCATATCACAGGGCAGTGGAGATACG. Its translation: CASISQGSGDT. The complete CDR3 sequence is CASISQGSGDTQYF.

This clone was recorded a few times. The missing CDR3 end, 3 residues past where the read stops, is filled in from the germline J gene. This sequence joins TRBV19 and TRBJ2-2, with 7 bases matching TRBD1. V lost 10 bases to trimming and J lost 0 bases; unmatched junction nucleotides: 5. CDR1 is LNHDA, CDR2 SQIVND, per germline (reference sequence). The CDR3 spans 14 residues. The CDR3 loop is CATRQGSNTGELFF. Incomplete CDR3 DNA: TGTGCCACCCGACAGGGTTCGAACACCGGGGAG.

Ten or more counts support this clone. The read gets to within 3 residues of the CDR3 end, and the germline J gene fills in the rest. The chain has TRBV7-2 and TRBJ2-5, with 7 bases matching TRBD1. The CDR3 consists of 14 residues. Looked up from germline, CDR1 is SGHTA and CDR2 is FQGNSA. V shed 5 bases, J shed 3 bases, and the junction held 6 bases outside the gene matches. CDR3 residues: CASSPNRGKETQYF. The CDR3 bases that were read are TGTGCCAGCAGCCCCAACAGGGGAAAAGAGACC.